The 9 T cell receptor beta chains below all came from one sample that was sequenced in a study of blood T cells in healthy people across ages. Together with a sample-barcoded 5' primer, a J-beta primer mix was included in a second PCR lasting roughly 6 to 12 cycles. One entry per CDR3 protein results from TCRdb running MiXCR on the 5' RACE reads. The repertoire holds roughly 570,000 distinct CDR3 sequences, with 27% as singletons. Material: blood. The source of these receptors is a woman between 65 and 79 years old in good health.

The chain has TRBV6-5 and TRBJ2-5; weak D call: TRBD2 (6 bases). Matching the DNA end better, TRBJ2-1 makes the J call doubtful. CDR3 length: 15 amino acids. Germline CDR1 and CDR2: MNHEY and SVGAGI. CDR3 sequence: CASSYSRAGYDEQFF. The CDR3 region has the DNA TGTGCCAGCAGTTACTCCCGGGCGGGGTACGATGAGCAGTTCTTC.

The J gene is TRBJ2-3, the V gene TRBV5-1, with TRBD2 matching 7 bases. This CDR3 contains 15 residues. The junction had 8 bases not matched to a gene; V was cut back by 4 bases and J by 3 bases. The germline gives CDR1 SGHRS, CDR2 YFSETQ. CDR3 region: CASSQGPGGTDTQYF. The DNA for the CDR3 is TGCGCCAGCAGCCAGGGCCCCGGGGGGACAGATACGCAGTATTTT.

This clonotype was counted at least ten times. The chain employs TRBV29-1 and TRBJ2-5; D may be TRBD1 or TRBD2 (7 bases each). With 5 bases removed from V and 5 bases from J, the gap between germline ends came to 15 bases. This CDR3 has 13 amino acids. Germline V gene sequence: CDR1 SQVTM, CDR2 ANQGSEA. The CDR3 is CSVFPGGDETQYF. The CDR3 region has the DNA TGCAGCGTTTTTCCAGGGGGGGACGAGACCCAGTACTTC.

The chain combines TRBV29-1 with TRBJ1-2; D remains unclear. In germline, CDR1 is SQVTM, CDR2 ANQGSEA. Trimming took 4 bases from V and 1 from J, leaving 10 bases between them. The CDR3 consists of 13 residues. The CDR3, as DNA: TGCAGCGTTGCTAGTGACTTTAACTATGGCTACACCTTC. Translation gives CSVASDFNYGYTF.

There are a few counts of this clonotype. The chain uses TRBV10-3 and TRBJ2-3, with TRBD2 matching 8 bases. This CDR3 spans 16 amino acids. J lost 2 bases, V lost 8 bases, and 12 bases had no gene match. CDR1 and CDR2 (germline): ENHRY, SYGVKD. The CDR3 bases are TGTGCCATCGCGGGTTGGGATAGCGGGGACACAGATACGCAGTATTTT. The encoded protein is CAIAGWDSGDTDTQYF.

This sequence joins TRBV9 and TRBJ1-4; D remains ambiguous. Germline CDR1 SGDLS, CDR2 YYNGEE. CDR3 length: 13 amino acids. Trimming left V 3 bases short and J 8 bases short, with 11 bases between. The CDR3 nucleotides read TGTGCCAGCAGCGACAAATCTCCCGAAAAACTGTTTTTT. Its protein product is CASSDKSPEKLFF.

This clonotype has just a few counts. The V and J genes are TRBV5-1 and TRBJ1-3; weak D call: TRBD1 (6 bases). Germline V gene data show CDR1 as SGHRS and CDR2 as YFSETQ. This CDR3 comprises 15 residues. V was trimmed by 2 bases and J by 0 bases, leaving 9 bases between them. CDR3 in amino acids: CASSFTGNSGNTIYF. CDR3 DNA sequence: TGCGCCAGCAGCTTTACAGGGAACTCTGGAAACACCATATATTTT.

The genes are TRBV2 and TRBJ2-1, with D possibly being TRBD2 (6 bases). V lost 7 bases and J 3 bases, leaving 13 bases between the germline ends. This CDR3 is built from 14 residues. Germline assignment: CDR1 SNHLY and CDR2 FYNNEI. CDR3 sequence (DNA): TGTGCCAGCATACCGGGGAGGCGCTACAATGAGCAGTTCTTC. It encodes CASIPGRRYNEQFF.

This clonotype was counted a single time. This chain connects TRBV2 to TRBJ1-2; unclear D gene. Germline V CDR1 and CDR2: SNHLY, FYNNEI. Between the trimmed V and J ends, which lost 4 bases and 2 bases, there was a span of 8 bases. The CDR3 is 13 amino acids. CDR3 nucleotides: TGTGCCAGCAGTGTTGTAACAAACTATGGCTACACCTTC. Translating gives CASSVVTNYGYTF.